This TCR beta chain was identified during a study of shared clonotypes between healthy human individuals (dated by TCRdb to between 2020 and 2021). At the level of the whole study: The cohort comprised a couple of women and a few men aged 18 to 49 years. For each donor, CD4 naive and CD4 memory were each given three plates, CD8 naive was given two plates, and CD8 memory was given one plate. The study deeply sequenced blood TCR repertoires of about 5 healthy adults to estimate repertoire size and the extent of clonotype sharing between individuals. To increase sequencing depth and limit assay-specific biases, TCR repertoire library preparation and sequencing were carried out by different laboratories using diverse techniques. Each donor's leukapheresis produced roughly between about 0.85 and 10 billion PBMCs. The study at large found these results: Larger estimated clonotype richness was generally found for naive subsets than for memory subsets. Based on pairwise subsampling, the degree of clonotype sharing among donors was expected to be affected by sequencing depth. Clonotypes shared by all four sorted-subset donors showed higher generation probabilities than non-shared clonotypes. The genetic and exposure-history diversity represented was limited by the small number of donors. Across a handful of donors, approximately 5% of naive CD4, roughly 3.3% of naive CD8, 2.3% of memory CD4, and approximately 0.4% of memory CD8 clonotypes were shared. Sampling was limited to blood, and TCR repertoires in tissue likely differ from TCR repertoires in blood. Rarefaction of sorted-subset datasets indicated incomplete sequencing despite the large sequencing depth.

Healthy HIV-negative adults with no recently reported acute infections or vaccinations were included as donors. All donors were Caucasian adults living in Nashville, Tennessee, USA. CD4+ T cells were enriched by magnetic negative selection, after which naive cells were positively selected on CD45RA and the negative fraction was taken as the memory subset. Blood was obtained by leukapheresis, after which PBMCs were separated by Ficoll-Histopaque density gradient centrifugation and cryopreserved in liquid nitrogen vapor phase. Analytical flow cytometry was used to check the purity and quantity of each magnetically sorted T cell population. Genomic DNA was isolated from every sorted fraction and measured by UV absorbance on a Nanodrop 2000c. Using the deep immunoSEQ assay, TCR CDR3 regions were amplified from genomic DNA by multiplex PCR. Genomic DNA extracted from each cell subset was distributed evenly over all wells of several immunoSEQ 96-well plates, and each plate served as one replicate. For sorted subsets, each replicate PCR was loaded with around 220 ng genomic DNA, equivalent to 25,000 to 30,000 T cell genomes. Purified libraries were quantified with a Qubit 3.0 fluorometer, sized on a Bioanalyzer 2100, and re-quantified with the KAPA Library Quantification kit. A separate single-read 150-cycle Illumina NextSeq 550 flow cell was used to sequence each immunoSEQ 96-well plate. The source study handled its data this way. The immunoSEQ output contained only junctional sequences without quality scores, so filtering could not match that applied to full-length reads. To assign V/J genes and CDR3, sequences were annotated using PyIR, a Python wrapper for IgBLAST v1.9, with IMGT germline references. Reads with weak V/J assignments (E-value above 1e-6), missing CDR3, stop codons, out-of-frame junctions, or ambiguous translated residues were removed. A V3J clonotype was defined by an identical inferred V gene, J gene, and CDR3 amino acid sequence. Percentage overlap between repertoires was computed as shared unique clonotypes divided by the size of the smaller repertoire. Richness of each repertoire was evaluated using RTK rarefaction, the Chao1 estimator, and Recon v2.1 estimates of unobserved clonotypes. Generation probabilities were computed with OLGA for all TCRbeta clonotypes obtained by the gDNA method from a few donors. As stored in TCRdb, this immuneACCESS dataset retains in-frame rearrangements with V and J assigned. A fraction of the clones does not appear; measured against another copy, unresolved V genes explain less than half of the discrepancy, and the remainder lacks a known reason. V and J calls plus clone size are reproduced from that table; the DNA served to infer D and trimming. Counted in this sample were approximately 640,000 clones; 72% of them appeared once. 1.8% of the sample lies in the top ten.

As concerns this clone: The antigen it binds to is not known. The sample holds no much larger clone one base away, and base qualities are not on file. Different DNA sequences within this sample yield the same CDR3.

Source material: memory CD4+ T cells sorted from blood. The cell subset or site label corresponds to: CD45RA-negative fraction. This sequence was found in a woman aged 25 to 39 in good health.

CDR3 loop: CASSPSGRGYNEQFF. The nucleotide sequence reads TGTGCCAGCAGTCCTAGCGGGAGAGGCTACAATGAGCAGTTCTTC. The rearrangement joined TRBV28 to TRBJ2-1; 10 middle bases align to TRBD2. V and J are trimmed by 5 bases and 3 bases, and the gene matches miss 4 bases of the junction. Spanning cysteine to phenylalanine, the CDR3 consists of 15 amino acids. Only the CDR3 portion is preserved as DNA: 45 bases, with reading frame beginning at the first base. Looking up the germline V gene yields CDR1 MDHEN and CDR2 SYDVKM.